The 31 T cell receptor beta chains below come from one sample, sequenced in a study of T cells in Graves' hyperthyroidism and ophthalmopathy. RNA transcripts gave rise to amplified TCR beta CDR3 regions. Initially, a first-round RT-PCR of the TCR CDR3 employed the HTBI primer set. TCRdb re-called the multiplex PCR reads with MiXCR, one entry per CDR3 protein. The sample records about 610,000 distinct CDR3 sequences, around 15% being singletons. Sequencing used blood. All receptors come from a woman aged 40 to 50 with Graves' ophthalmopathy.

Many counts were recorded for this clonotype. The chain recombines TRBV14 with TRBJ2-5; 13 nucleotides agree with TRBD2. CDR3 length equals 17 residues. V dropped 4 bases and J dropped 5; count of bases not matched to a gene: 10. Germline CDR1 reads SGHDN; CDR2 reads FVKESK. CDR3 nucleotide sequence: TGTGCCAGCAGCCTCACTACTAGCGGGAGGGCCTTCGAGACCCAGTACTTC. Its protein product is CASSLTTSGRAFETQYF.

The V call is TRBV5-5, the J call TRBJ2-5; perhaps TRBD2 as D (5 bases). Per germline, CDR1 SGHKS and CDR2 YYEKEE (reference sequence). Deletions cut 1 base from V and 4 bases from J, with 14 bases between. The CDR3 extends over 15 amino acids. The CDR3, as DNA: TGTGCCAGCAGCTTGTTGGCTAGCTTGGGAGAGACCCAGTACTTC. This codes for CASSLLASLGETQYF.

In its sample, this clonotype was seen many times. The V gene is TRBV5-4, the J gene TRBJ2-2; TRBD1 is a possible D gene (8 bases). From germline, CDR1 is SGHNT and CDR2 YYREEE (reference sequence). V was clipped by 5 bases and J by 4 bases, with 15 bases between them. The CDR3 loop spans 15 amino acids. CDR3 in amino acids: CASRPTGEGTGELFF. In nucleotides, the CDR3 is TGTGCCAGCAGGCCGACAGGGGAGGGCACCGGGGAGCTGTTTTTT.

This clonotype showed up many times. This chain's CDR3 is CASSQAGGGNEQYF. The DNA for the CDR3 is TGTGCCAGTAGTCAAGCGGGAGGTGGGAACGAGCAGTACTTC. The V call is TRBV19, the J call TRBJ2-7, with 9 bases identical to TRBD2. Germline V lookup: CDR1 LNHDA, CDR2 SQIVND (reference sequence). The CDR3 has 14 amino acids. J gave up 5 bases and V 5 bases, and 7 bases lay outside the gene matches.

This clonotype has only one observation. A much larger clone sits a single nucleotide away, making a read error possible. The CDR3 end shows no conserved phenylalanine or tryptophan, and so a read error is likely. V gene TRBV18 combines with J gene TRBJ2-2; 8 bases match TRBD2. Germline trimming cut 4 bases from V and 8 bases from J; bases unmatched to any gene: 12. The germline V gene has CDR1 KGHSH and CDR2 LQKENI. CDR3 length: 16 amino acids. Here the CDR3 DNA reads TGTGCCAGCTCACTTACGACTGGACTAGCCTCTGGGGAGCTGTTTTTG. Translating it yields CASSLTTGLASGELFL.

V usage is TRBV5-1 and J usage is TRBJ2-7; TRBD2 aligns across 10 bases. V was pared by 1 base and J by 5 bases, with 6 bases of the junction left unmatched. This CDR3 spans 15 amino acids. Germline assignment: CDR1 SGHRS and CDR2 YFSETQ. DNA of the CDR3: TGCGCCAGCAGCTTGTCTAGCGGGAGCATGAACGAGCAGTACTTC. This gives the protein CASSLSSGSMNEQYF.

Ten or more counts support this clonotype. This chain links TRBV2 with TRBJ2-7; TRBD2 matches at 10 bases. The CDR3 consists of 13 residues. Germline lookup yields CDR1 SNHLY and CDR2 FYNNEI. With 11 bases clipped from V and 0 bases from J, the junction kept 4 bases outside the gene matches. Here the CDR3 reads CAGSGRFSYEQYF. DNA of the CDR3: TGTGCCGGTAGCGGGAGGTTCTCCTACGAGCAGTACTTC.

The V and J genes are TRBV19 and TRBJ1-5; 7 bases align to TRBD1. Germline V gene data show CDR1 as LNHDA and CDR2 as SQIVND (reference sequence). The CDR3 contains 13 residues. With V trimmed by 7 bases and J by 6 bases, 6 bases remained unmatched. The CDR3 region is CASTRTGVQPQHF. The CDR3 DNA reads as TGTGCCAGTACGAGAACAGGGGTTCAGCCCCAGCATTTT.

There are many counts of this clonotype. This could be a read error, since a much larger clone is one nucleotide away. The rearrangement links TRBV25-1 to TRBJ1-1; a possible D gene is TRBD1 (5 bases). This CDR3 has 13 residues. The germline V gene has CDR1 MGHDK and CDR2 SYGVNS. The CDR3 is CASRLQENTEVFF. The DNA for the CDR3 is TGTGCCAGCAGATTACAGGAGAACACTGAAGTTTTCTTT. The complete variable domain, with remaining parts taken from reference TRBV25-1 and TRBJ1-1, reads EADIYQTPRYLVIGTGKKITLECSQTMGHDKMYWYQQDPGMELHLIHYSYGVNSTEKGDLSSESTVSRIRTEHFPLTLESARPSHTSQYLCASRLQENTEVFFGQGTRLTVV.

V is TRBV11-1 and J is TRBJ2-7; weak D call: TRBD1 (5 bases). CDR3 length: 17 amino acids. V was clipped by 0 bases and J by 2 bases, with 17 bases between them. Germline V CDR1 and CDR2: SGHAT, FQDESV (reference sequence). CDR3 bases: TGTGCCAGCAGCTTAGCGCTGCGGCAGGGCCTTACCTACGAGCAGTACTTC. Amino acid sequence: CASSLALRQGLTYEQYF.

This clonotype was detected only a few times. One base away lies a much larger clone, so this may be a sequencing read error. The chain employs TRBV6-2 or TRBV6-3 and TRBJ2-7; no clear D gene. The germline CDR1 and CDR2 sequences are MNHEY and SVGEGT. Trimming removed 8 bases at V and 2 bases at J, with 16 bases between. CDR3 length equals 14 residues. The CDR3 nucleotides are TGTGCCAGCCCCAGACACTCGAGGACCTACGAGCAGTACTTC. It is translated as CASPRHSRTYEQYF.

This clonotype occurred many times. This rearrangement joins TRBV12-3 or TRBV12-4 to TRBJ2-5, with 8 bases fitting TRBD2. There are 16 residues in the CDR3. V lost 6 bases and J lost 4; bases outside the gene matches: 13. CDR3 sequence reads: CASSLSPGLGVETQYF. CDR3 nucleotides: TGTGCCAGCAGCTTGTCTCCGGGACTAGGGGTAGAGACCCAGTACTTC.

The chain couples TRBV12-3 or TRBV12-4 to TRBJ2-7; weak D call: TRBD2 (6 bases). The CDR3 consists of 16 residues. V lost 7 bases and J 0 bases, leaving 19 bases between the germline ends. CDR3: CASTPAPGRGSYEQYF. The CDR3 nucleotides read TGTGCCAGCACCCCAGCCCCAGGGCGGGGCTCCTACGAGCAGTACTTC.

This clonotype was detected ten times or more. The rearrangement links TRBV13 to TRBJ2-2, with D unclear. V lost 1 base, J lost 3 bases, and 9 bases lay in between. Germline CDR1 PRHDT, CDR2 FYEKMQ (reference sequence). The CDR3 runs 15 residues. CDR3 nucleotide sequence: TGTGCCAGCAGCTTAGTTCAGGCCGACACCGGGGAGCTGTTTTTT. Its translation is CASSLVQADTGELFF.

This clonotype has a count of ten or more. V and J are TRBV30 and TRBJ1-1; 8 nucleotides line up with TRBD1. The CDR3 extends over 11 amino acids. With 8 bases clipped from V and 5 bases from J, the junction kept 4 bases outside the gene matches. CDR1 and CDR2 from the germline V gene are GTSNPN and SVGIG (reference sequence). As DNA, the CDR3 is TGTGCCCTCCGACAGGGGACTGAAGCTTTCTTT. Translating gives CALRQGTEAFF. The whole variable domain, remainder taken from reference TRBV30 and TRBJ1-1, is SQTIHQWPATLVQPVGSPLSLECTVEGTSNPNLYWYRQAAGRGLQLLFYSVGIGQISSEVPQNLSASRPQDRQFILSSKKLLLSDSGFYLCALRQGTEAFFGQGTRLTVV.

The chain recombines TRBV6-1 with TRBJ2-7; TRBD2 might be the D (7 bases). The length of the CDR3 is 15 residues. Germline values: CDR1 MNHNS, CDR2 SASEGT. The V gene lost 5 bases and the J gene lost 2 bases, with 16 bases spanning the gap. DNA of the CDR3: TGTGCCAGCAGTCCTGGGGGGGGCGCAACCTACGAGCAGTACTTC. Amino acid sequence: CASSPGGGATYEQYF.

The rearrangement joins TRBV11-1 to TRBJ2-7; D is undetermined. Trimming took off 1 base at V and 4 bases at J, with 17 bases between the two ends. This CDR3 comprises 16 residues. The germline V gene has CDR1 SGHAT and CDR2 FQDESV (reference sequence). The CDR3 protein is CASSLGPNPAMYEQYF. CDR3 nucleotides: TGTGCCAGCAGCTTAGGGCCAAACCCGGCCATGTACGAGCAGTACTTC.

A few counts support this clonotype. The genes are TRBV29-1 and TRBJ1-2, with D possibly TRBD1 on 6 matching bases. This CDR3 has 14 amino acids. Trimming took 5 bases from V and 4 from J, leaving 17 bases between them. Germline V lookup: CDR1 SQVTM, CDR2 ANQGSEA. This CDR3 reads CSVRTGTVSYGYTF. DNA for the CDR3: TGCAGCGTTAGAACAGGGACGGTTAGCTATGGCTACACCTTC.

The rearrangement uses TRBV4-1 and TRBJ1-1; TRBD1 aligns across 8 bases. Per the germline V gene, CDR1 is MGHRA and CDR2 is YSYEKL. V dropped 5 bases and J dropped 5; count of bases not matched to a gene: 13. The CDR3 consists of 16 residues. The CDR3 spells CASSNRGTGTGTEAFF. In DNA, the CDR3 is TGCGCCAGCAGCAACCGTGGGACCGGGACAGGAACTGAAGCTTTCTTT.

This clonotype was observed at least ten times. V and J are TRBV12-3 or TRBV12-4 and TRBJ2-7; weak D call: TRBD1 (6 bases). The V end lost 5 bases, the J end lost 3 bases, and 14 bases lay between the germline ends. The CDR3 has 14 amino acids. CDR3 in amino acids: CASSPNRAGYEQYF. In DNA form, the CDR3 reads TGTGCCAGCAGTCCAAACAGGGCGGGCTACGAGCAGTACTTC.

With regard to this clonotype: A much larger clone differs from this one at a single base, so this may be a read error. The chain recombines TRBV29-1 with TRBJ1-2; tentatively, D is TRBD1 (6 bases). Germline CDR1 SQVTM, CDR2 ANQGSEA. V lost 6 bases, J lost 10 bases, and 18 bases lay in between. There are 12 residues in the CDR3. CDR3 sequence (DNA): TGCAGCGTGGCTTCTCAGGGGTTTGACTACACCTTC. Translation: CSVASQGFDYTF.

This clonotype was observed many times. This chain uses TRBV7-3 with TRBJ2-2, with D unresolved. Looked up from germline, CDR1 is SGHTA and CDR2 is FQGTGA. The CDR3 is 12 residues long. Trimming cost V 5 bases and J 7 bases, with 8 bases left between them. This CDR3 is CASSPRVGELFF. Written as DNA, the CDR3 is TGTGCCAGCAGCCCTAGGGTCGGGGAGCTGTTTTTT.

This clonotype appeared a few times. The chain links TRBV7-6 to TRBJ2-7; D may match TRBD1 or TRBD2 (6 bases each). The CDR3 has 15 residues. Trimming left V 0 bases short and J 5 bases short, with 14 bases between. Germline V lookup: CDR1 SGHVS, CDR2 FNYEAQ. The CDR3, as DNA: TGTGCCAGCAGCTTAGCGTCGGGGGCCTTGGACGAGCAGTACTTC. The encoded protein is CASSLASGALDEQYF.

This clonotype has a count of ten or more. The chain couples TRBV4-2 to TRBJ1-1; TRBD1 matches at 7 bases. V lost 5 bases to trimming and J lost 11 bases; unmatched junction nucleotides: 5. Germline V lookup: CDR1 LGHNA, CDR2 YNFKEQ. The CDR3 runs 11 residues. This CDR3 reads CASSDRDRAFF. CDR3 bases: TGTGCCAGCAGCGACAGGGATAGGGCTTTCTTT.

This clonotype was counted at least ten times. The chain employs TRBV20-1 and TRBJ2-7, with D maybe TRBD1 (6 bases). Trimming took off 3 bases at V and 0 bases at J, with 15 bases between the two ends. The V gene's germline CDR1 is DFQATT and CDR2 SNEGSKA (reference sequence). The CDR3 runs to 15 residues. Here the CDR3 DNA reads TGCAGTGCTAGGCTCGAGGGGGACAACTCCTACGAGCAGTACTTC. This codes for CSARLEGDNSYEQYF.

This clonotype came up many times. The chain has TRBV7-9 and TRBJ2-5; the match to TRBD1 covers 7 bases. Germline trimming cut 5 bases from V and 0 bases from J; bases unmatched to any gene: 9. This CDR3 has 16 residues. The germline V gene encodes CDR1 SEHNR and CDR2 FQNEAQ (reference sequence). CDR3 protein: CASSDPQGVYQETQYF. The DNA of the CDR3 is TGTGCCAGCAGCGACCCCCAGGGGGTGTACCAAGAGACCCAGTACTTC.

This clonotype was recorded a few times. This chain links TRBV19 with TRBJ1-5; unclear D gene. This CDR3 region has 17 residues. Trimming removed 5 bases from V and 0 bases from J, with 17 bases in between. In germline, CDR1 is LNHDA, CDR2 SQIVND (reference sequence). The CDR3 reads CASSPKTSTDSNQPQHF. The CDR3 DNA reads TGTGCCAGTAGTCCCAAAACCTCTACAGATAGCAATCAGCCCCAGCATTTT.

This clonotype was counted many times. The rearrangement links TRBV6-2 or TRBV6-3 to TRBJ2-7; TRBD1 or TRBD2 may be the D gene (5 bases each). Germline CDR1 is MNHEY and CDR2 is SVGEGT. The CDR3 is made up of 15 amino acids. V was shortened by 2 bases and J by 5 bases, with 16 bases between the two germline ends. CDR3 loop: CASSYTAGSADEQYF. The CDR3 coding sequence is TGTGCCAGCAGTTACACGGCAGGGAGTGCCGACGAGCAGTACTTC.

J is TRBJ2-7 and V is TRBV5-1, with 8 bases aligning to TRBD2. This CDR3 is built from 13 residues. Trimming removed 3 bases from V and 6 bases from J; junction bases left unmatched: 5. Germline-derived CDR1 and CDR2 are SGHRS and YFSETQ. CDR3 amino acids: CASSSGLEVEQYF. For the CDR3, the DNA is TGCGCCAGCAGCTCGGGACTAGAGGTCGAGCAGTACTTC.

This clonotype has only a few counts. The J gene is TRBJ2-7, the V gene TRBV3-1; TRBD2 matches at 11 bases. The V segment lost 2 bases and the J segment 6 bases; nucleotides outside the gene matches: 3. This CDR3 comprises 14 residues. CDR1 LGHDT and CDR2 YNNKEL come from the germline V gene (reference sequence). CDR3 bases: TGTGCCAGCAGCCAAACTAGCGGGAGTTTCGAGCAGTACTTC. Translated: CASSQTSGSFEQYF.

This clonotype was detected only a few times. The V call is TRBV7-9, the J call TRBJ1-5; D gene uncertain. With 2 bases removed from V and 9 bases from J, the gap between germline ends came to 11 bases. Looked up from germline, CDR1 is SEHNR and CDR2 is FQNEAQ (reference sequence). The CDR3 sequence is 13 residues long. Here the CDR3 DNA reads TGTGCCAGCAGCTTACCGGGAGGGAGGCCCCAGCATTTT. Its protein product is CASSLPGGRPQHF.